These 25 T cell receptor beta chains share one sample of origin, sequenced in a study of CD8+ T cells in alopecia areata (dated by TCRdb to the late 2010s). The treatment or condition label corresponds to: oral pan-JAK inhibitor, 5-10 mg twice daily. Library creation used the immunoSEQ multiplex PCR assay. RNA was extracted from all samples and reverse transcribed into cDNA, which served as template for TCR sequencing. As stored in TCRdb, this immuneACCESS dataset retains in-frame rearrangements with V and J assigned. A fraction of the clones does not appear; measured against another copy, unresolved V genes explain less than half of the discrepancy, and the remainder lacks a known reason. A total of approximately 90,000 clones appear in this sample, 70% to 80% of them only once. The leading ten clones occupy roughly 17% of the sample. The sample was CD8+ T cells sorted from blood, taken at week 44, from a patient treated with tofacitinib. The receptors were sampled from a human donor with alopecia areata.

The chain is built from TRBV11-2 and TRBJ2-3; D is unclear. Trimming shortened V by 6 bases and J by 3 bases, and 4 bases separated the two germline ends. Germline loops: CDR1 SGHAT, CDR2 FQNNGV. The CDR3 runs 11 residues. The chain's CDR3 is CASSETDTQYF. CDR3 DNA sequence: TGTGCCAGCAGTGAGACAGATACGCAGTATTTT.

V is TRBV6-6 and J is TRBJ1-2, with D hard to call. CDR1 is MNHNY, CDR2 SVGAGI, per germline (reference sequence). Trimming cost V 0 bases and J 5 bases, with 16 bases left between them. The CDR3 length is 16 residues. DNA for the CDR3: TGTGCCAGCAGTTACTCGGAGGAATTTGTTGGATATGGCTACACCTTC. Translated, it gives CASSYSEEFVGYGYTF.

The gene calls are TRBV29-1 and TRBJ1-1, with D perhaps TRBD1 (5 bases). The V and J ends lost 7 bases and 11 bases respectively, with 17 bases between them. CDR1 and CDR2 from the germline V gene are SQVTM and ANQGSEA. This CDR3 has 11 residues. CDR3 in DNA: TGCAGCGCCCAAGGGGAGAGAGACGCTTTCTTT. Translation: CSAQGERDAFF.

The chain uses TRBV5-5 and TRBJ2-3; the D is unclear. The germline V gene has CDR1 SGHKS and CDR2 YYEKEE (reference sequence). The CDR3 length is 16 residues. With 0 bases removed from V and 0 bases from J, the gap between germline ends came to 11 bases. CDR3 sequence: CASSLVHEASTDTQYF. The CDR3 nucleotides are TGTGCCAGCAGCTTGGTTCATGAGGCTAGCACAGATACGCAGTATTTT.

This chain joins TRBV29-1 and TRBJ1-1; D is undetermined. With 5 bases removed from V and 4 bases from J, the gap between germline ends came to 11 bases. The CDR3 covers 12 residues. The germline gives CDR1 SQVTM, CDR2 ANQGSEA. Here the CDR3 DNA reads TGCAGCGTTCAAGGACGACGCACTGAAGCTTTCTTT. It codes for CSVQGRRTEAFF. Complete variable domain (other parts from reference TRBV29-1 and TRBJ1-1): SAVISQKPSRDICQRGTSLTIQCQVDSQVTMMFWYRQQPGQSLTLIATANQGSEATYESGFVIDKFPISRPNLTFSTLTVSNMSPEDSSIYLCSVQGRRTEAFFGQGTRLTVV.

The V gene is TRBV19, the J gene TRBJ2-5; D is unclear. The CDR3 extends over 14 amino acids. V was clipped by 5 bases and J by 5 bases, with 15 bases between them. Germline CDR1 reads LNHDA; CDR2 reads SQIVND (reference sequence). CDR3 nucleotide sequence: TGTGCCAGTAGTTTGACTGGAGCATTTGAGACCCAGTACTTC. Protein: CASSLTGAFETQYF.

The CDR3 is CASSVTANTEAFF. CDR3 DNA sequence: TGTGCCAGTAGTGTGACAGCGAACACTGAAGCTTTCTTT. The chain combines TRBV19 with TRBJ1-1; perhaps TRBD1 as D (5 bases). The germline V and J ends were trimmed by 5 bases and 1 base, with 8 bases remaining between them. The CDR3 has 13 residues. CDR1 is LNHDA and CDR2 is SQIVND in the germline V gene (reference sequence).

CDR3 sequence (DNA): TGTGCCAGCAGCCAAACCTCAGGGTCTGAAGCTTTCTTT. It specifies CASSQTSGSEAFF. The chain carries TRBV11-2 and TRBJ1-1; a weak D match, TRBD1 (5 bases). Germline V lookup: CDR1 SGHAT, CDR2 FQNNGV. The CDR3 runs to 13 residues. V was trimmed by 5 bases and J by 6 bases, leaving 13 bases between them.

The chain uses TRBV19 and TRBJ2-1; TRBD2 matches 12 bases. Trimming removed 1 base from V and 7 bases from J; junction bases left unmatched: 2. The CDR3 has 15 residues. The germline gives CDR1 LNHDA, CDR2 SQIVND (reference sequence). In DNA, the CDR3 is TGTGCCAGTAGTATAGGGCTAGCGGGGGGGAATGAGCAGTTCTTC. Residues: CASSIGLAGGNEQFF. Full variable domain (rest looked up from reference TRBV19 and TRBJ2-1): DGGITQSPKYLFRKEGQNVTLSCEQNLNHDAMYWYRQDPGQGLRLIYYSQIVNDFQKGDIAEGYSVSREKKESFPLTVTSAQKNPTAFYLCASSIGLAGGNEQFFGPGTRLTVL.

The chain is built from TRBV4-3 and TRBJ2-3; 7 bases map to TRBD2. The germline V gene has CDR1 LGHNA and CDR2 YSLEER. The CDR3 contains 17 residues. Germline trimming cut 1 base from V and 0 bases from J; bases unmatched to any gene: 7. CDR3: CASSQVAGEASTDTQYF. The CDR3 DNA is TGCGCCAGCAGCCAAGTAGCGGGCGAAGCTAGCACAGATACGCAGTATTTT.

This rearrangement joins TRBV10-2 to TRBJ1-6, with D unclear. This CDR3 comprises 14 residues. Germline lookup yields CDR1 WSHSY and CDR2 SAAADI. V lost 4 bases, J lost 14 bases, and 18 bases lay in between. CDR3 in amino acids: CASSAVGPERTLHF. The CDR3 DNA is TGCGCCAGCAGTGCCGTGGGTCCCGAGAGGACCCTCCACTTT.

V and J are TRBV6-7 and TRBJ1-2, with D possibly being TRBD1 (5 bases). TRBV6-7 is identified as an open reading frame with a role that is uncertain. This CDR3 has 15 amino acids. V gave up 0 bases and J gave up 3 bases, with 11 bases separating them. CDR3: CASSYSPGGDYGYTF. Written as DNA, the CDR3 is TGTGCCAGCAGTTACTCACCAGGAGGGGACTATGGCTACACCTTC.

The chain joins TRBV5-6 to TRBJ2-1; no firm D call. V lost 4 bases, J lost 4 bases, and 9 bases lay in between. The CDR3 covers 13 residues. The germline V gene has CDR1 SGHDT and CDR2 YYEEEE. CDR3 in amino acids: CASSPSPYNEQFF. CDR3 nucleotides: TGTGCCAGCAGCCCGTCACCTTACAATGAGCAGTTCTTC.

The V call is TRBV6-5, the J call TRBJ2-7; no clear D gene. Per the germline V gene, CDR1 is MNHEY and CDR2 is SVGAGI. The V end lost 0 bases, the J end lost 0 bases, and 6 bases lay between the germline ends. The length of the CDR3 is 14 residues. DNA of the CDR3: TGTGCCAGCAGTTACTCGACCCGCTCCTACGAGCAGTACTTC. The encoded protein is CASSYSTRSYEQYF.

The chain uses TRBV5-1 and TRBJ2-3, with TRBD1 matching over 8 bases. V trimming: 0 bases; J trimming: 5 bases; junction bases outside the gene matches: 2. Germline CDR1 and CDR2: SGHRS and YFSETQ. This CDR3 has 14 residues. The CDR3 is CASSLEDREDTQYF. The CDR3 DNA sequence: TGCGCCAGCAGCTTGGAGGACAGGGAAGATACGCAGTATTTT.

This chain links TRBV9 with TRBJ2-3; 10 bases are a match to TRBD2. Per germline, CDR1 SGDLS and CDR2 YYNGEE. J lost 5 bases, V lost 1 base, and 10 bases had no gene match. CDR3 length: 17 amino acids. The CDR3: CASSVYQRGGRRDTQYF. The CDR3 coding sequence is TGTGCCAGCAGCGTATACCAGCGGGGGGGCCGGAGAGATACGCAGTATTTT.

This clone was counted only a few times. The chain uses TRBV29-1 and TRBJ1-2, with 7 bases fitting TRBD1. There are 12 residues in the CDR3. Germline V lookup: CDR1 SQVTM, CDR2 ANQGSEA. In nucleotides, the CDR3 is TGCACGATCCCTGACAGGGTTTATGGCTACACCTTC. Encoded protein: CTIPDRVYGYTF.

V is TRBV4-3 and J is TRBJ1-1, with 10 nucleotides matching TRBD1. Trimming took 0 bases from V and 4 from J; bases not matched to a gene: 8. CDR3 length: 17 amino acids. Germline CDR1 is LGHNA and CDR2 is YSLEER. Written as DNA, the CDR3 is TGCGCCAGCAGCCAAGATCCCCCGGGACAGGGGTCCACTGAAGCTTTCTTT. It codes for CASSQDPPGQGSTEAFF.

This clone was observed a single time. The gene calls are TRBV30 and TRBJ2-1, with D perhaps TRBD2 (6 bases). Germline lookup yields CDR1 GTSNPN and CDR2 SVGIG (reference sequence). The CDR3 covers 14 residues. Trimming cost V 4 bases and J 6 bases, with 16 bases left between them. CDR3 sequence (DNA): TGTGCCTGGAAGCGTAGCGGCGAAGGCAATGAGCAGTTCTTC. It translates to CAWKRSGEGNEQFF. Drawing the rest from reference TRBV30 and TRBJ2-1, the complete variable domain is SQTIHQWPATLVQPVGSPLSLECTVEGTSNPNLYWYRQAAGRGLQLLFYSVGIGQISSEVPQNLSASRPQDRQFILSSKKLLLSDSGFYLCAWKRSGEGNEQFFGPGTRLTVL.

The J gene is TRBJ2-7, the V gene TRBV7-8; 8 nucleotides align to TRBD1. The CDR3 is 14 residues long. From germline, CDR1 is SGHVS and CDR2 FQNEAQ. The V and J ends lost 5 bases and 5 bases, in that order; junction bases with no gene match: 8. The CDR3 DNA is TGTGCCAGCAGCAACTCTGACAGGGGAAACGAGCAGTACTTC. Translating gives CASSNSDRGNEQYF.

This clone has a handful of counts. The chain recombines TRBV10-2 with TRBJ1-1; maybe TRBD1 (5 bases). Deletions cut 8 bases from V and 1 base from J, with 5 bases between. In germline, CDR1 is WSHSY, CDR2 SAAADI. The CDR3 runs 11 residues. The CDR3 is CASGGNTEAFF. In DNA, the CDR3 is TGCGCCAGCGGGGGGAACACTGAAGCTTTCTTT.

The genes are TRBV2 and TRBJ2-3; perhaps D is TRBD1 or TRBD2 (5 bases each). V was clipped by 6 bases and J by 2 bases, with 15 bases between them. Germline-derived CDR1 and CDR2 are SNHLY and FYNNEI. There are 15 residues in the CDR3. CDR3 in DNA: TGTGCCAGCAGCGAGGGACCCGGGATCACAGATACGCAGTATTTT. Translated, it gives CASSEGPGITDTQYF.

The chain links TRBV11-2 to TRBJ2-7; 7 nucleotides line up with TRBD2. The germline V gene has CDR1 SGHAT and CDR2 FQNNGV. The CDR3 is made up of 17 amino acids. V was clipped by 3 bases and J by 0 bases; unmatched bases: 11. CDR3 sequence: CASSFTGTKISSYEQYF. CDR3 in DNA: TGTGCCAGCAGCTTCACCGGGACTAAAATTAGCTCCTACGAGCAGTACTTC.

The V gene is TRBV5-1, the J gene TRBJ2-1; D gene uncertain. The V gene lost 1 base and the J gene lost 8 bases, with 7 bases spanning the gap. The CDR3 consists of 12 residues. The germline CDR1 and CDR2 sequences are SGHRS and YFSETQ. CDR3 in amino acids: CASSLSVDEQFF. CDR3 DNA sequence: TGCGCCAGCAGCTTGTCCGTAGATGAGCAGTTCTTC.

The count of this clone is one. This chain uses TRBV19 with TRBJ2-7; 7 bases line up with TRBD2. The CDR3 sequence is 14 residues long. Trimming cost V 3 bases and J 4 bases; bases outside gene matches: 6. The germline V gene encodes CDR1 LNHDA and CDR2 SQIVND (reference sequence). The CDR3 sequence: CASSIGQRGYEQYF. In nucleotides, the CDR3 is TGTGCCAGTAGTATCGGCCAGCGGGGTTACGAGCAGTACTTC.